This TCR beta chain comes out of a study of CD8+ T cells in alopecia areata. At the level of the study: Treated patients were given 5 to 10 mg oral tofacitinib twice daily. Study outcomes and limitations: Among the top 100, expanded CD8+ clones were significantly decreased by tofacitinib, as was scalp clonality. Elevated clonality characterized lesional scalp relative to normal scalp, particularly in alopecia totalis/universalis.

Germline V gene sequence: CDR1 SNHLY, CDR2 FYNNEI. The CDR3 consists of 17 residues. After removal of 0 bases from V and 8 bases from J, the junction contained 11 bases not matched to a gene. The sequencing template was cDNA reverse transcribed from extracted RNA. The table came from immunoSEQ multiplex PCR; TCRdb's copy has only in-frame clones and leaves some out. The profile shows over 150,000 clones, roughly 50% of them singletons. The treatment denotes: oral pan-JAK inhibitor, 5-10 mg twice daily. As to this clone: Antigen: not known.

The chain has TRBV2 and TRBJ2-1; TRBD2 agrees at 9 bases. The sequences come from CD8+ T cells sorted from blood, collected at week 24, from a patient treated with tofacitinib. This clonotype was obtained from a human donor with alopecia areata. DNA for the CDR3: TGTGCCAGCAGTGAAGCGGGCGGGGGGGCCTTTTTGTATGAGCAGTTCTTC. Its translation: CASSEAGGGAFLYEQFF.